These 17 T cell receptor beta chains came from one sample sequenced in a study of response to subunit inactivated influenza vaccine. Each CDR3 protein is one row after TCRdb ran MiXCR on the RT-PCR reads. The data show 500,000 to 600,000 distinct CDR3 sequences, about 11% seen once. This sample was shared with a second study, whose subject was T cells expressing NK-cell markers. As reported in that work: Scientists made TCR beta cDNA using 5'RACE template switching with UMIs.

The sequenced sample was PBMCs from blood, obtained on the day of vaccination. The receptors stem from a man aged 50-59 years who received an inactivated influenza vaccine.

This clonotype was counted many times. This chain uses TRBV15 with TRBJ1-1, with 7 positions matching TRBD1. There are 14 residues in the CDR3. Germline V lookup: CDR1 LNHNV, CDR2 YYDKDF (reference sequence). With 7 bases clipped from V and 2 bases from J, the junction kept 7 bases outside the gene matches. The CDR3 spells CATTPDRANTEAFF. DNA for the CDR3: TGTGCCACCACTCCCGACAGGGCTAACACTGAAGCTTTCTTT.

CDR3 nucleotides: TGCGCCAGCAGCCAAGACGCCAGCCTCTTGGGCTACACCTTC. Amino acids: CASSQDASLLGYTF. V and J are TRBV4-3 and TRBJ1-2; D is ambiguous. Trimming took 0 bases from V and 8 from J, leaving 13 bases between them. The CDR3 consists of 14 residues. CDR1 and CDR2 from the germline V gene are LGHNA and YSLEER.

This chain joins TRBV6-5 and TRBJ1-1; D remains ambiguous. The V end was cut by 7 bases, the J end by 4 bases, with 10 bases between. Germline V CDR1 and CDR2: MNHEY, SVGAGI. CDR3 length: 12 residues. The CDR3 bases are TGTGCCAGCATCGGGGTAGGCACTGAAGCTTTCTTT. The encoded protein is CASIGVGTEAFF.

J is TRBJ2-1 and V is TRBV4-3, with TRBD2 matching 10 bases. The CDR3 loop spans 17 amino acids. CDR1 and CDR2 (germline): LGHNA, YSLEER. After removal of 0 bases from V and 4 bases from J, the junction contained 6 bases not matched to a gene. The CDR3 loop is CASSQDRFSGGYNEQFF. The CDR3, as DNA: TGCGCCAGCAGCCAAGATCGATTTAGCGGGGGGTACAATGAGCAGTTCTTC.

This clonotype was detected a few times. This sequence joins TRBV5-6 and TRBJ2-7, with 8 positions matching TRBD1. Germline-derived CDR1 and CDR2 are SGHDT and YYEEEE. Trimming at V came to 3 bases and at J to 1 base, leaving 9 bases not matched to a gene. The CDR3 totals 16 residues. The CDR3 sequence is CASSSTGRGPSYEQYF. The CDR3 DNA follows: TGTGCCAGCAGCTCGACAGGCAGGGGGCCTTCCTACGAGCAGTACTTC.

This clonotype showed up many times. This sequence joins TRBV20-1 and TRBJ2-1, with TRBD1 matching 7 bases. The V gene end was trimmed by 6 bases and the J gene end by 8 bases; junction bases not matched to a gene: 7. Looked up from germline, CDR1 is DFQATT and CDR2 is SNEGSKA (reference sequence). CDR3 length: 12 amino acids. The CDR3 is CSAMTGFDEQFF. The CDR3 DNA follows: TGCAGTGCAATGACAGGGTTCGATGAGCAGTTCTTC.

This clonotype was seen more than once but under ten times. The chain is built from TRBV20-1 and TRBJ2-3; 9 nucleotides line up with TRBD2. The CDR3 sequence is 16 residues long. Germline V gene lookup returns CDR1 DFQATT and CDR2 SNEGSKA (reference sequence). V was pared by 6 bases and J by 6 bases, with 16 bases of the junction left unmatched. The CDR3 is CSATTLWREGLDTQYF. The DNA of the CDR3 is TGCAGTGCCACTACCCTTTGGCGGGAGGGCCTCGATACGCAGTATTTT.

This clonotype was observed a few times. The V and J genes are TRBV25-1 and TRBJ2-3, with 9 nucleotides matching TRBD2. J was trimmed by 2 bases and V by 3 bases; bases with no gene match: 6. The CDR3 is 16 residues long. Germline V gene lookup returns CDR1 MGHDK and CDR2 SYGVNS. The CDR3 loop reads CASSDATSGFTDTQYF. DNA for the CDR3: TGTGCCAGCAGTGATGCGACTAGCGGATTCACAGATACGCAGTATTTT.

This clonotype was found a few times. The rearrangement uses TRBV28 and TRBJ2-3, with TRBD2 identical over 14 bases. This CDR3 region has 18 residues. The V gene's germline CDR1 is MDHEN and CDR2 SYDVKM. After removal of 6 bases from V and 2 bases from J, the junction contained 10 bases not matched to a gene. CDR3 bases: TGTGCCAGCAGCGCCATTCTGACTAGCGGGGGGGTCACAGATACGCAGTATTTT. Its protein is CASSAILTSGGVTDTQYF.

This clonotype was found a few times. The chain has TRBV27 and TRBJ1-5; a weak D match, TRBD1 (5 bases). Trimming removed 3 bases from V and 7 bases from J, with 7 bases in between. The CDR3 runs to 12 residues. The germline CDR1 and CDR2 sequences are MNHEY and SMNVEV (reference sequence). The CDR3 region has the DNA TGTGCCAGCAGTTTTACAGGCCAGCCCCAGCATTTT. This codes for CASSFTGQPQHF.

There are many counts of this clonotype. The chain links TRBV20-1 to TRBJ2-1; no clear D. Trimming shortened V by 5 bases and J by 3 bases, and 11 bases separated the two germline ends. Germline V CDR1 and CDR2: DFQATT, SNEGSKA (reference sequence). The CDR3 is 13 residues long. The CDR3 reads CSALSPGYNEQFF. DNA for the CDR3: TGCAGTGCTCTGTCGCCAGGCTACAATGAGCAGTTCTTC.

This chain joins TRBV20-1 and TRBJ2-1; 7 bases agree with TRBD1. Germline V lookup: CDR1 DFQATT, CDR2 SNEGSKA (reference sequence). V lost 1 base and J lost 6; bases outside the gene matches: 6. This CDR3 contains 14 residues. CDR3 in amino acids: CSARGYHRGNEQFF. The CDR3 coding sequence is TGCAGTGCTAGAGGTTACCACAGGGGCAATGAGCAGTTCTTC.

The chain has TRBV20-1 and TRBJ2-1; the D is unclear. CDR1 is DFQATT, CDR2 SNEGSKA, per germline (reference sequence). The V gene lost 5 bases and the J gene lost 0 bases, with 14 bases spanning the gap. The CDR3 covers 15 residues. The CDR3 DNA reads TGCAGTGCTGGTCGACGGACCCGCTCCTACAATGAGCAGTTCTTC. Translation: CSAGRRTRSYNEQFF.

The CDR3 coding sequence is TGTGCCAGCAGCAAGGGACTAGCGGGCCACAATGAGCAGTTCTTC. Translating gives CASSKGLAGHNEQFF. The chain is built from TRBV7-3 and TRBJ2-1; 12 bases line up with TRBD2. This CDR3 is 15 amino acids long. Germline loops: CDR1 SGHTA, CDR2 FQGTGA. The V and J ends lost 5 bases and 5 bases, in that order; junction bases with no gene match: 4. Combining the CDR3 with reference TRBV7-3 and TRBJ2-1 gives the whole variable domain GAGVSQTPSNKVTEKGKYVELRCDPISGHTALYWYRQSLGQGPEFLIYFQGTGAADDSGLPNDRFFAVRPEGSVSTLKIQRTERGDSAVYLCASSKGLAGHNEQFFGPGTRLTVL.

V usage is TRBV4-1 and J usage is TRBJ2-7; 10 bases line up with TRBD1. V was pared by 4 bases and J by 5 bases, with 8 bases of the junction left unmatched. The CDR3 has 15 residues. Germline loops: CDR1 MGHRA, CDR2 YSYEKL. The CDR3 is CASSLFRDRGHEQYF. The CDR3 DNA is TGCGCCAGCAGCCTATTCCGGGACAGGGGACACGAGCAGTACTTC.

The table lists this clonotype with many counts. The chain joins TRBV27 to TRBJ2-3; unclear D gene. Germline V gene lookup returns CDR1 MNHEY and CDR2 SMNVEV (reference sequence). The germline V and J ends were trimmed by 4 bases and 0 bases, with 14 bases remaining between them. The CDR3 spans 16 residues. As DNA, the CDR3 is TGTGCCAGCAGTTCTTTCGGCCAGTCTAGCACAGATACGCAGTATTTT. This encodes CASSSFGQSSTDTQYF.

This clonotype was observed a handful of times. The chain couples TRBV5-1 to TRBJ1-2, with a possible D match to TRBD1 (5 bases). V dropped 1 base and J dropped 2 bases, with 9 bases sitting between them. Per germline, CDR1 SGHRS and CDR2 YFSETQ. The CDR3 runs to 14 residues. The CDR3 loop is CASSLSGNNYGYTF. The DNA of the CDR3 is TGCGCCAGCAGCTTGTCAGGGAACAACTATGGCTACACCTTC.